The 28 T cell receptor beta chains listed next were all sequenced from one sample in a study of T cell changes during pregnancy in multiple sclerosis. TCRdb keeps only in-frame clones here, not all; method: immunoSEQ multiplex PCR. The sample contains around 36,000 clones, 90% of which appear only once. The source material was CD4+ T cells from peripheral blood mononuclear cells, sampled in the third trimester of pregnancy. These receptors were taken from a female donor with multiple sclerosis, enrolled in a pregnancy study.

The chain combines TRBV21-1 with TRBJ2-5; the listed D gene, TRBD2, was not tested against the DNA. TRBV21-1 is labeled a pseudogene. The CDR3 is made up of 14 amino acids. This CDR3 is CARRSVSGWETQYF. CDR3 in DNA: TGTGCCAGACGTAGCGTCTCGGGGTGGGAGACCCAGTACTTC.

This clone appeared a single time. This chain uses TRBV2 with TRBJ1-2; a possible D gene is TRBD1 (6 bases). Germline V gene data show CDR1 as SNHLY and CDR2 as FYNNEI. There are 14 residues in the CDR3. Trimming removed 3 bases at V and 5 bases at J, with 13 bases between. The CDR3 loop reads CASSDKGVWYGYTF. As DNA, the CDR3 is TGTGCCAGCAGTGATAAGGGGGTCTGGTATGGCTACACCTTC.

The CDR3 sequence is CASSLTPTSATGELFF. The CDR3 nucleotides are TGTGCCAGCAGCCTCACACCGACTAGCGCAACCGGGGAGCTGTTTTTT. The rearrangement joins TRBV7-6 to TRBJ2-2, with TRBD2 matching over 8 bases. This CDR3 is built from 16 residues. J gave up 5 bases and V 5 bases, and 10 bases lay outside the gene matches. CDR1 and CDR2 from the germline V gene are SGHVS and FNYEAQ. The full variable domain, in which reference TRBV7-6 and TRBJ2-2 provide the parts outside the CDR3, is GAGVSQSPRYKVTKRGQDVALRCDPISGHVSLYWYRQALGQGPEFLTYFNYEAQQDKSGLPNDRFSAERPEGSISTLTIQRTEQRDSAMYRCASSLTPTSATGELFFGEGSRLTVL.

By share, this clone ranks as medium-sized. V usage is TRBV2 and J usage is TRBJ1-2, with a tentative D call TRBD1 (5 bases). Germline V gene data show CDR1 as SNHLY and CDR2 as FYNNEI. V lost 2 bases and J lost 4, with 17 bases in between. This CDR3 is 16 amino acids long. The CDR3 sequence is CASSEIRFRGPYGYTF. The CDR3 DNA sequence: TGTGCCAGCAGTGAAATAAGGTTTAGGGGTCCCTATGGCTACACCTTC.

V is TRBV19 and J is TRBJ1-1; 7 nucleotides line up with TRBD1. V lost 5 bases to trimming and J lost 5 bases; unmatched junction nucleotides: 5. This CDR3 is built from 13 residues. Germline lookup yields CDR1 LNHDA and CDR2 SQIVND (reference sequence). This CDR3 reads CASSGGGATEAFF. CDR3 nucleotide sequence: TGTGCCAGTAGTGGAGGGGGCGCGACTGAAGCTTTCTTT.

The rearrangement links TRBV10-3 to TRBJ1-2, with D maybe TRBD1 (6 bases). With 4 bases removed from V and 7 bases from J, the gap between germline ends came to 13 bases. The CDR3 extends over 13 amino acids. CDR1 and CDR2 (germline): ENHRY, SYGVKD. This CDR3 reads CAISVQGRGGYTF. DNA for the CDR3: TGTGCCATCAGTGTACAGGGAAGGGGTGGCTACACCTTC.

The chain links TRBV4-1 to TRBJ1-4, with a tentative D call TRBD1 (5 bases). The ends were cut back, 4 bases at V and 7 bases at J, with 10 bases in the middle. The germline V gene has CDR1 MGHRA and CDR2 YSYEKL. CDR3 length: 13 amino acids. The CDR3 region is CASSRFRAEKLFF. DNA for the CDR3: TGCGCCAGCAGCCGATTCAGGGCTGAAAAACTGTTTTTT.

V usage is TRBV12-5 and J usage is TRBJ2-2, with 9 bases lining up with TRBD2. This CDR3 has 16 amino acids. Germline V lookup: CDR1 LGHNT, CDR2 FRNRAP. Losses at the gene ends were 1 base for V and 5 bases for J; bases not matched to a gene: 5. The CDR3 region is CASGLGAGGPTGELFF. The CDR3 coding sequence is TGTGCTAGTGGTTTGGGGGCGGGAGGGCCGACCGGGGAGCTGTTTTTT.

The rearrangement uses TRBV6-7 and TRBJ2-7, with D maybe TRBD1 (6 bases). TRBV6-7 is an ORF, and what it does is uncertain. The CDR3 runs to 15 residues. V was cut by 10 bases and J by 0 bases, with 19 bases left in between. The CDR3 nucleotides are TGTGCCATGATCCGAGGACAGAGAAGCTCCTACGAGCAGTACTTC. Encoded protein: CAMIRGQRSSYEQYF.

A single count supports this clone. This rearrangement joins TRBV19 to TRBJ1-1, with 10 positions matching TRBD1. V shed 4 bases and J 3 bases; nucleotides not matched to a gene: 11. The CDR3 spans 17 residues. Germline assignment: CDR1 LNHDA and CDR2 SQIVND (reference sequence). The CDR3 sequence is CASSSDRGPLLDTEAFF. The CDR3 DNA reads TGTGCCAGTAGTAGTGACAGGGGGCCACTTTTGGACACTGAAGCTTTCTTT.

The chain employs TRBV9 and TRBJ2-3; 8 nucleotides align to TRBD2. This CDR3 has 16 residues. The trim removed 4 bases at V and 7 bases at J, leaving 14 bases unmatched. CDR1 is SGDLS and CDR2 is YYNGEE in the germline V gene. The CDR3 is CASSPYLSGGGYTQYF. The CDR3 region has the DNA TGTGCCAGCAGCCCGTACCTCAGCGGGGGAGGGTATACGCAGTATTTT. The variable domain in full, completed from reference TRBV9 and TRBJ2-3, reads DSGVTQTPKHLITATGQRVTLRCSPRSGDLSVYWYQQSLDQGLQFLIQYYNGEERAKGNILERFSAQQFPDLHSELNLSSLELGDSALYFCASSPYLSGGGYTQYFGPGTRLTVL.

This rearrangement joins TRBV11-2 to TRBJ2-2; D is possibly TRBD2 (6 bases). This CDR3 has 14 residues. V was clipped by 1 base and J by 8 bases, with 11 bases between them. Germline-derived CDR1 and CDR2 are SGHAT and FQNNGV. CDR3 residues: CASSLAWRVGELFF. For the CDR3, the DNA is TGTGCCAGCAGCTTAGCGTGGAGGGTGGGGGAGCTGTTTTTT.

The rearrangement links TRBV5-1 to TRBJ2-7; tentatively, D is TRBD1 (5 bases). CDR3 size: 15 residues. Germline V gene sequence: CDR1 SGHRS, CDR2 YFSETQ. The ends were cut back, 4 bases at V and 1 base at J, with 15 bases in the middle. This chain's CDR3 is CASSPARVQSYEQYF. CDR3 DNA sequence: TGCGCCAGCAGCCCGGCCAGGGTCCAATCCTACGAGCAGTACTTC.

The gene calls are TRBV21-1 and TRBJ2-1; TRBD1 is the table's D call and was not checked against the DNA. TRBV21-1 is noted as a pseudogene. This CDR3 is built from 12 residues. The CDR3 loop is CASSPQNNEQFF. The CDR3 DNA reads TGTGCCAGCAGCCCCCAAAACAATGAGCAGTTCTTC.

This clone was observed a single time. The DNA of the CDR3 is TGCGCCAGCAGCGACGTTAGCGGCTCCTACGAGCAGTACTTC. Protein product: CASSDVSGSYEQYF. The V gene is TRBV5-1, the J gene TRBJ2-7, with a possible D match to TRBD2 (6 bases). CDR1 is SGHRS and CDR2 is YFSETQ in the germline V gene. V shed 4 bases and J shed 0 bases, with 11 bases lying between them. CDR3 length: 14 residues.

The chain has TRBV27 and TRBJ2-6; no definite D call. The CDR3 extends over 15 amino acids. V was cut by 2 bases and J by 0 bases, with 5 bases left in between. Germline V lookup: CDR1 MNHEY, CDR2 SMNVEV (reference sequence). CDR3 region: CASSLRVSGANVLTF. In DNA, the CDR3 is TGTGCCAGCAGTTTAAGAGTCTCTGGGGCCAACGTCCTGACTTTC. The full variable domain, with the rest looked up from reference TRBV27 and TRBJ2-6, is EAQVTQNPRYLITVTGKKLTVTCSQNMNHEYMSWYRQDPGLGLRQIYYSMNVEVTDKGDVPEGYKVSRKEKRNFPLILESPSPNQTSLYFCASSLRVSGANVLTFGAGSRLTVL.

The chain employs TRBV5-4 and TRBJ2-1, with D perhaps TRBD1 (6 bases). The CDR3 extends over 16 amino acids. CDR1 is SGHNT and CDR2 is YYREEE in the germline V gene (reference sequence). Between the trimmed V and J ends, which lost 0 bases and 4 bases, there was a span of 14 bases. As DNA, the CDR3 is TGTGCCAGCAGCTTGGGACAGGCTCGGGGATACAATGAGCAGTTCTTC. It yields the protein CASSLGQARGYNEQFF.

This clone was found once. The V and J genes are TRBV5-1 and TRBJ1-2; 8 nucleotides line up with TRBD1. The CDR3 has 13 residues. Per the germline V gene, CDR1 is SGHRS and CDR2 is YFSETQ. V gave up 4 bases and J gave up 3 bases; unmatched junction bases: 2. The CDR3 sequence: CASSPTGDYGYTF. CDR3 nucleotides: TGCGCCAGCAGCCCGACAGGGGACTATGGCTACACCTTC.

The chain recombines TRBV18 with TRBJ1-2, with unresolved D. Germline CDR1 reads KGHSH; CDR2 reads LQKENI. This CDR3 region has 14 residues. Deletions cut 2 bases from V and 0 bases from J, with 7 bases between. The CDR3 here is CASSPGLSNYGYTF. The CDR3 bases are TGTGCCAGCTCACCAGGCCTTTCTAACTATGGCTACACCTTC.

There are a few counts of this clone. The CDR3 DNA reads TGTGCCTGGAGTGCCCCTCCGCGACTAGCGGCAACTTACGAGCAGTACTTC. Translation gives CAWSAPPRLAATYEQYF. The chain is built from TRBV30 and TRBJ2-7, with 9 bases identical to TRBD2. Per the germline V gene, CDR1 is GTSNPN and CDR2 is SVGIG (reference sequence). The CDR3 is 17 amino acids. Trimming removed 1 base from V and 4 bases from J; junction bases left unmatched: 14.

The table lists this clone with a few counts. This sequence joins TRBV27 and TRBJ2-7; 9 nucleotides match TRBD1. The germline V gene encodes CDR1 MNHEY and CDR2 SMNVEV (reference sequence). J lost 5 bases, V lost 6 bases, and 11 bases had no gene match. This CDR3 is 15 amino acids long. The chain's CDR3 is CASSRLGQGNDEQYF. The CDR3 region has the DNA TGTGCCAGCAGCCGCCTTGGACAGGGGAACGACGAGCAGTACTTC.

The chain is built from TRBV2 and TRBJ2-7; 9 bases agree with TRBD2. This CDR3 has 17 amino acids. The V gene end was trimmed by 4 bases and the J gene end by 0 bases; junction bases not matched to a gene: 10. Germline lookup yields CDR1 SNHLY and CDR2 FYNNEI. The CDR3 DNA sequence: TGTGCCAGCAGTGGCCTGCGAGGGACTAGCAGCTCCTACGAGCAGTACTTC. Protein: CASSGLRGTSSSYEQYF.

This clone was observed once. V usage is TRBV4-2 and J usage is TRBJ2-1; a weak D match, TRBD2 (6 bases). In germline, CDR1 is LGHNA, CDR2 YNFKEQ. The V gene lost 4 bases and the J gene lost 2 bases, with 30 bases spanning the gap. The CDR3 has 21 amino acids. The CDR3 here is CASSPLGSPRDARGTYNEQFF. In DNA, the CDR3 is TGTGCCAGCAGCCCTCTCGGGTCCCCGAGAGACGCGCGGGGCACCTACAATGAGCAGTTCTTC.

The rearrangement joins TRBV19 to TRBJ2-3, with D maybe TRBD2 (6 bases). Germline-derived CDR1 and CDR2 are LNHDA and SQIVND (reference sequence). V was trimmed by 4 bases and J by 2 bases, leaving 16 bases between them. CDR3 length equals 16 residues. This chain's CDR3 is CASSTRRRGFTDTQYF. In DNA form, the CDR3 reads TGTGCCAGTAGTACCCGACGGCGGGGTTTCACAGATACGCAGTATTTT.

This chain connects TRBV7-2 to TRBJ2-1; 12 bases match TRBD2. The V and J ends lost 8 bases and 8 bases, in that order; junction bases with no gene match: 7. The CDR3 extends over 14 amino acids. Per the germline V gene, CDR1 is SGHTA and CDR2 is FQGNSA. Written as DNA, the CDR3 is TGTGCCAGCGGACTAGCGGGAATAAGCGATGAGCAGTTCTTC. Protein sequence: CASGLAGISDEQFF. The full variable domain, completed using reference TRBV7-2 and TRBJ2-1, is GAGVSQSPSNKVTEKGKDVELRCDPISGHTALYWYRQSLGQGLEFLIYFQGNSAPDKSGLPSDRFSAERTGGSVSTLTIQRTQQEDSAVYLCASGLAGISDEQFFGPGTRLTVL.

This chain uses TRBV14 with TRBJ2-1, with a weak D call TRBD1 (5 bases). The V and J ends lost 2 bases and 1 base respectively, with 9 bases between them. Germline CDR1 and CDR2: SGHDN and FVKESK. CDR3 size: 15 residues. The CDR3 loop reads CASSQPDRSYNEQFF. The CDR3 DNA sequence: TGTGCCAGCAGCCAACCTGACAGATCCTACAATGAGCAGTTCTTC.

This chain connects TRBV18 to TRBJ2-1; TRBD2 agrees at 7 bases. Per the germline V gene, CDR1 is KGHSH and CDR2 is LQKENI. The CDR3 covers 13 residues. The V gene end was trimmed by 4 bases and the J gene end by 10 bases; junction bases not matched to a gene: 7. CDR3 coding DNA: TGTGCCAGCTCACTGGCGACTAGCAGAGAGCAGTTCTTC. Translation: CASSLATSREQFF.

This chain connects TRBV21-1 to TRBJ2-2; TRBD2 was called by the table and not checked on the DNA. TRBV21-1 is deemed a pseudogene. The CDR3 totals 13 residues. For the CDR3, the DNA is TGTGCCAGCAGCACCCGCGTCTTCGGGGAGCTGTTTTTT. Translated: CASSTRVFGELFF.